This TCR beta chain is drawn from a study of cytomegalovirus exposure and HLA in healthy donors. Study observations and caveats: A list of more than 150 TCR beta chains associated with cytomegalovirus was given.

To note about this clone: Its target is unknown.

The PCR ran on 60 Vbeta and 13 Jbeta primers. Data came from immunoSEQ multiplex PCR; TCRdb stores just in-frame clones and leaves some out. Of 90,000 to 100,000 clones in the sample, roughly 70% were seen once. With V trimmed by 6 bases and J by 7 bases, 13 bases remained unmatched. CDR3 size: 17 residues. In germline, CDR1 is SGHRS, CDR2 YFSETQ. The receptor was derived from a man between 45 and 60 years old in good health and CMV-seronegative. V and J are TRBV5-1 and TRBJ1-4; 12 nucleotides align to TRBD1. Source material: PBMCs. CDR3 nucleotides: TGCGCCAGCACCCTTGGTGGGACAGGGGGCGCGGGTGAAAAACTGTTTTTT. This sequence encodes CASTLGGTGGAGEKLFF.